The source of this TCR beta chain is a study of radiotherapy plus CTLA-4 blockade in lung cancer. As regards this clone: Its antigen is unknown.

Trimming removed 3 bases at V and 0 bases at J, with 11 bases between. The CDR3 has 16 residues. Germline CDR1 and CDR2: SGHVS and FQNEAQ. Regarding the study as a whole: Researchers report tumor-derived TCR clones expanding in blood after radiotherapy plus ipilimumab.

Assay used: immunoSEQ multiplex PCR; TCRdb lists only in-frame clones, some missing. This repertoire shows about 59,000 clones, less than 75% found once; its top ten account for around 8.8%. This clonotype was sampled from a human donor with non-small cell lung cancer whose response to radiotherapy plus ipilimumab could not be evaluated. Sample: peripheral blood, taken from a patient treated with radiotherapy plus ipilimumab. This chain links TRBV7-8 with TRBJ1-4; unclear D gene. DNA of the CDR3: TGTGCCAGCAGCTTTGGACTGCATGCAACTAATGAAAAACTGTTTTTT. This codes for CASSFGLHATNEKLFF.